The entry that follows covers one T cell receptor (beta chain) sequence. This clone was picked up one time. The target of this receptor is not known. Per-base quality was not reported, and no clone a single base away is much larger than it. This record belongs to a study of T cell responses to AZD1222 COVID-19 vaccine (dated by TCRdb to about 2021). General notes on the study: AZD1222 recipients given second doses at about 4 weeks or at about 12 weeks were pooled, since spike-specific TCR depth and breadth were not found to differ between the two schedules. TCR sequencing was performed for 230 to 250 trial participants, of whom roughly 200 were given two doses of AZD1222 and around 25 were given two doses of MenACWY control vaccine. Trial participants were enrolled by age into 18-55, 56-69 and 70-plus year subgroups, with roughly 150, 30 and 60 TCR-sequenced participants respectively. General findings and caveats noted by the study authors: After two AZD1222 doses, both the breadth and the depth of spike-specific TCRs were significantly higher than at day 0 and than in MenACWY recipients. The 56-69-year group was small, and its depth increase did not reach significance, likely because of low power. The vaccine-associated CD4 TCRs covered the entire spike protein, and the dominant responses fell in regions 160-218 and 743-854. Because no samples from the day 14 peak response were available, repertoires could be characterized only after the peak T cell response. Reportedly, almost half of the unique spike-specific TCRs recognized epitopes lying outside the regions that are mutated in the B.1.351 and B.1.1.7 variants. Conclusions about previously exposed vaccinees are limited, since just 5 to 7 AZD1222 recipients were seropositive for SARS-CoV-2 at baseline. Participants were mostly white British, with more females than males. The authors suggested clonal diversity may have been underestimated.

Interpreted using the paper, the time point label stands for: baseline before first vaccination. The vaccinee samples were drawn from two UK trials, COV001 and COV002, one of which was a single-blind randomized controlled phase 2/3 trial testing AZD1222 (ChAdOx1 nCoV-19) in healthy adults. Trial participant PBMC samples were collected at day 0 and day 28 after the second dose for TCRbeta chain sequencing. Relative to germline, V is 5 bases shorter and J is 5 bases shorter, with 15 bases between their ends. From the cysteine through the phenylalanine, the CDR3 covers 14 amino acids. Only the CDR3 part of the read is kept: 42 bases, read in frame from the first base. CDR1 and CDR2, looked up from the germline V gene (reference sequence), are LNHNV and YYDKDF. The CDR3 regions of human TCRbeta chains were subjected to immunosequencing. Under the source paper's analysis protocol: TCRs in the repertoires were compared against a reference library of SARS-CoV-2-specific TCRs that had been generated with the MIRA antigen-specificity platform. Breadth meant the fraction of unique TCRs that were SARS-CoV-2-associated, whereas depth meant the fraction of total T cells that were SARS-CoV-2-associated. Using the MIRA data, every spike-specific TCR was mapped to the spike region that the TCR reacted to and assigned to either a CD4 or a CD8 class. Log10-transformed breadth and depth values were compared by one-way ANOVA with Sidak's multiple comparisons tests. TCRdb provides this immuneACCESS table in a form limited to in-frame rearrangements. Some clones are lacking; in checked studies, under half of them reflect an unresolved V gene, and why the rest are absent is not known. That table supplies the V and J calls and clone size; D and trimming were determined from the DNA. For this sample the table gives 100,000 to 140,000 clones, of which more than 70% were detected only once. Jointly, the top ten make up 6.6% of the sample.

The material sequenced was peripheral blood, taken on day 0 of AZD1222 vaccination. The chain links TRBV15 with TRBJ1-1, with TRBD1 perhaps the D gene, on 5 matching bases. This clonotype originated in an adult in good health. This receptor has the CDR3 CATSPGGVRTEAFF. The nucleotide sequence is TGTGCCACCAGCCCCGGAGGGGTCAGGACTGAAGCTTTCTTT. Reference TRBV15 and TRBJ1-1 genes cover what lies past the CDR3, so the full variable domain is DAMVIQNPRYQVTQFGKPVTLSCSQTLNHNVMYWYQQKSSQAPKLLFHYYDKDFNNEADTPDNFQSRRPNTSFCFLDIRSPGLGDTAMYLCATSPGGVRTEAFFGQGTRLTVV.